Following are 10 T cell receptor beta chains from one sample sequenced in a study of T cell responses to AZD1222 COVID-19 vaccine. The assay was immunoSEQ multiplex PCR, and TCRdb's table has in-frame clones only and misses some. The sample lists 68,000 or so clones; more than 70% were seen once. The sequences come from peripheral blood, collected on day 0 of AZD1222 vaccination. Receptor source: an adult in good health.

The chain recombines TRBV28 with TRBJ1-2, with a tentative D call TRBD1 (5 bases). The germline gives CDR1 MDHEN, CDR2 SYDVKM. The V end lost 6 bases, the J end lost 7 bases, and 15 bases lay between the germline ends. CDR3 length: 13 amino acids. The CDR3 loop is CASSPRGIGGYTF. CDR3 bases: TGTGCCAGCAGCCCCCGGGGGATCGGTGGCTACACCTTC.

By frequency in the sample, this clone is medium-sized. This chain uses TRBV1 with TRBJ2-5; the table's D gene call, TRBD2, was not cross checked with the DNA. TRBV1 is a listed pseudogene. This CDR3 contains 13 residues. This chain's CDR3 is CTSSRTSGETQYF. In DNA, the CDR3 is TGCACCAGCAGCCGGACTAGCGGGGAGACCCAGTACTTC.

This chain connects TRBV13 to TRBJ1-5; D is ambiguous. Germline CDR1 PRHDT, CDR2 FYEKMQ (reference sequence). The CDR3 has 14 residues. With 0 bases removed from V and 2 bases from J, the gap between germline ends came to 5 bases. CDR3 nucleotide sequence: TGTGCCAGCAGCTTAGGGGTAGGCAATCAGCCCCAGCATTTT. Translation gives CASSLGVGNQPQHF.

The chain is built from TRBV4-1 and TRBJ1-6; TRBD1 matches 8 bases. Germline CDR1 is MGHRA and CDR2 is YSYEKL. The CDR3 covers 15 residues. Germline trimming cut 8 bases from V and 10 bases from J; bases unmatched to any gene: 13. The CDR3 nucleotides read TGCGCCAGCTGGGGACTGGACAGGACAGGGTCACCCCTCCACTTT. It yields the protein CASWGLDRTGSPLHF.

The CDR3 DNA sequence: TGTGCCAGCAGCTGGGACAAGGGCAGCACAGATACGCAGTATTTT. Its translation: CASSWDKGSTDTQYF. The chain couples TRBV5-4 to TRBJ2-3, with D maybe TRBD1 (6 bases). The CDR3 loop spans 15 amino acids. The germline V gene has CDR1 SGHNT and CDR2 YYREEE (reference sequence). V shed 3 bases and J shed 0 bases, with 11 bases lying between them.

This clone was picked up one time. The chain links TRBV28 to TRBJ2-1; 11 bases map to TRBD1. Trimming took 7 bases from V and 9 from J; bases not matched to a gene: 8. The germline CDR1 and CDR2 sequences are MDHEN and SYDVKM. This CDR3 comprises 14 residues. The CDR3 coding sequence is TGTGCCAGCAATAGCGGACAGGGGGCTGTTGAGCAGTTCTTC. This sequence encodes CASNSGQGAVEQFF.

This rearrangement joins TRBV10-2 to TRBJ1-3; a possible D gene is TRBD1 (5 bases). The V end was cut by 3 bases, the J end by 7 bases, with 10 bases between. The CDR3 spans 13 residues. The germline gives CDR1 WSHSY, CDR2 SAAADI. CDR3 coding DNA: TGCGCCAGCAGTGAACAGGTTTCCAACACCATATATTTT. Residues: CASSEQVSNTIYF.

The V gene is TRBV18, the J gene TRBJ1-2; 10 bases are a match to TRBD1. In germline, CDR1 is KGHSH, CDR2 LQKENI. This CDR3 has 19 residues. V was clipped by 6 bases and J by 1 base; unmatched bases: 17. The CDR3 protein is CASSPNTRDRGVVNYGYTF. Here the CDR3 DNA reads TGTGCCAGCTCTCCGAATACCCGGGACAGGGGTGTCGTTAACTATGGCTACACCTTC.

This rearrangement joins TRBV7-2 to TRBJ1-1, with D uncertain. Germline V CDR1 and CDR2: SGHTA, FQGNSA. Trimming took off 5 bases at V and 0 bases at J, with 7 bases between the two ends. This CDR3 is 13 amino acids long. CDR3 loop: CASSPGMNTEAFF. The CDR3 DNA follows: TGTGCCAGCAGCCCCGGCATGAACACTGAAGCTTTCTTT.

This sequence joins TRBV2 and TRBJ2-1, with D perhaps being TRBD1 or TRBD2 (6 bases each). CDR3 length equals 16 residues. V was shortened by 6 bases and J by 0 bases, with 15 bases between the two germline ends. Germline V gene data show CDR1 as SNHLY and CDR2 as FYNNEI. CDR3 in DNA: TGTGCCAGCAGGCTCTCCGGGGGCATCTCCTACAATGAGCAGTTCTTC. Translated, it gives CASRLSGGISYNEQFF.